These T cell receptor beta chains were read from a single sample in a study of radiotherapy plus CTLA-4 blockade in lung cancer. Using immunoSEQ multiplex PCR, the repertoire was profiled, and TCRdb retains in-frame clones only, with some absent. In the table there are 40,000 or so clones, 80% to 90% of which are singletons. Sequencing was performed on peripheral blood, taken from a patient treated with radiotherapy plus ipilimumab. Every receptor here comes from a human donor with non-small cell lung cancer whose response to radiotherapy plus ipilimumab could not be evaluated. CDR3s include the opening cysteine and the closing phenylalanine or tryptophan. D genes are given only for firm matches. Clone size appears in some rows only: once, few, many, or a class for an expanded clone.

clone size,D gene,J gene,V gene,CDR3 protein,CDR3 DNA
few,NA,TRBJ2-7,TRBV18,CASSPSGVGPGEQYF,TGTGCCAGCTCACCCTCGGGAGTCGGGCCGGGAGAGCAGTACTTC
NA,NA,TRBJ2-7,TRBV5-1,CASSLVGGSYYEQYF,TGCGCCAGCAGCTTGGTCGGCGGGTCCTACTACGAGCAGTACTTC
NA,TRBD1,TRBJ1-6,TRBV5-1,CASGTGDNNNSPLHF,TGCGCCAGCGGGACAGGGGATAACAATAATTCACCCCTCCACTTT
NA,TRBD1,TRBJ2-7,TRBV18,CASSPPGQGRYEQYF,TGTGCCAGCTCACCCCCGGGACAGGGAAGGTACGAGCAGTACTTC
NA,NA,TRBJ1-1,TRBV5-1,CASSLRDLRPTRMFF,TGCGCCAGCAGCCTTCGGGACTTACGGCCCACAAGGATGTTCTTT
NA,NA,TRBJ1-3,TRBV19,CASSGQLSGNTIYF,TGTGCCAGTAGTGGCCAGTTGTCTGGAAACACCATATATTTT
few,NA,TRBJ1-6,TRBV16,CASEAARGGSPLHF,TGTGCCAGCGAAGCCGCGAGAGGGGGTTCACCCCTCCACTTT
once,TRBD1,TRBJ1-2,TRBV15,CATSGVETGGGYGYTF,TGTGCCACCAGCGGAGTTGAGACAGGGGGAGGCTATGGCTACACCTTC
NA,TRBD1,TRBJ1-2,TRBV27,CASRFQGARQYGYTF,TGTGCCAGCAGATTTCAGGGGGCGCGACAGTATGGCTACACCTTC
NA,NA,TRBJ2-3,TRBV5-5,CASSFKGGSGTDTQYF,TGTGCCAGCAGCTTCAAGGGAGGTTCGGGCACAGATACGCAGTATTTT
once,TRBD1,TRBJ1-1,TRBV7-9,CASSWTGNTEAFF,TGTGCCAGCAGCTGGACAGGGAACACTGAAGCTTTCTTT
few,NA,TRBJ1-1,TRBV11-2,CASSFSRGNTEAFF,TGTGCCAGCAGCTTTTCCCGCGGGAACACTGAAGCTTTCTTT
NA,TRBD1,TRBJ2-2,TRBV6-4,CASRRGQITGELFF,TGTGCCAGCAGAAGGGGACAGATAACCGGGGAGCTGTTTTTT
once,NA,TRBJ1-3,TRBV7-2,CASSFDRTAGNTIYF,TGTGCCAGCAGCTTCGACAGAACTGCTGGAAACACCATATATTTT
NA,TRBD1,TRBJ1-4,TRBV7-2,CASSLGQAGEKLFF,TGTGCCAGCAGCCTCGGACAGGCTGGTGAAAAACTGTTTTTT
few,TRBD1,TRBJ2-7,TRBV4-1,CASSPGPGQGLYEQYF,TGCGCCAGCAGCCCAGGCCCCGGACAGGGGCTCTACGAGCAGTACTTC
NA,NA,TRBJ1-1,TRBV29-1,CSVEDQRGTEAFF,TGCAGCGTTGAAGACCAAAGGGGCACTGAAGCTTTCTTT
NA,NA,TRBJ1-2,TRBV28,CASSLPNPGHGYTF,TGTGCCAGCAGTTTACCGAATCCAGGGCATGGCTACACCTTC
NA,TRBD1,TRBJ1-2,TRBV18,CASSPPGQGAHGYTF,TGTGCCAGCTCACCACCGGGACAGGGGGCCCATGGCTACACCTTC
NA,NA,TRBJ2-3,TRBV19,CASSIKSGDTQYF,TGTGCCAGTAGTATAAAGTCCGGAGATACGCAGTATTTT
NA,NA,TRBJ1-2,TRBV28,CASSPYPSGEKGYTF,TGTGCCAGCAGTCCCTACCCGTCCGGAGAGAAAGGCTACACCTTC
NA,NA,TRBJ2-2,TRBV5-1,CASSADRPGELFF,TGCGCCAGCAGCGCGGATCGACCCGGGGAGCTGTTTTTT
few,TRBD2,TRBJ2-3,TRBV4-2,CASSQDYGGARDTQYF,TGTGCCAGCAGCCAGGATTACGGGGGGGCCAGGGATACGCAGTATTTT
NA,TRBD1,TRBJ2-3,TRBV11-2,CASSWTGAADTQYF,TGTGCCAGCAGCTGGACAGGGGCGGCAGATACGCAGTATTTT
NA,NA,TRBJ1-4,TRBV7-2,CASSLGASEKLFF,TGTGCCAGCAGCCTGGGGGCATCGGAAAAACTGTTTTTT
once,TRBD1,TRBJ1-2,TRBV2,CASSPGTGVSPGGYTF,TGTGCCAGCAGTCCCGGGACAGGGGTCAGTCCCGGAGGCTACACCTTC
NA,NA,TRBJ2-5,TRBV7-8,CASSPTGGRETQYF,TGTGCCAGCAGCCCCACCGGAGGGCGGGAGACCCAGTACTTC
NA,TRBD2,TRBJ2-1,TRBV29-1,CSVDSGRAFDNEQFF,TGCAGCGTTGACAGCGGGAGGGCCTTTGACAATGAGCAGTTCTTC
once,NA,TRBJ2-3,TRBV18,CASSPNLGTDTQYF,TGTGCCAGCTCACCAAACTTAGGCACAGATACGCAGTATTTT
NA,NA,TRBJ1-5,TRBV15,CATSGTYNQPQHF,TGTGCCACCAGCGGTACCTACAATCAGCCCCAGCATTTT
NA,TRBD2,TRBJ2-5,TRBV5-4,CASSLSLAGQETQYF,TGTGCCAGCAGCTTATCCCTAGCGGGCCAAGAGACCCAGTACTTC
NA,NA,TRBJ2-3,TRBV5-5,CASSLLAVSTDTQYF,TGTGCCAGCAGCTTGTTGGCGGTGAGCACAGATACGCAGTATTTT